These 26 T cell receptor beta chains originate from one sample sequenced in a study of blood T cell repertoires in COVID-19. Here immunoSEQ multiplex PCR was the method, and the copy in TCRdb shows in-frame clones only, minus some. The sample yields about 140,000 clones, about 87% seen once. Material for sequencing was peripheral blood. These TCRs come from a man aged 55 to 70 with active or convalescent COVID-19.

V usage is TRBV9 and J usage is TRBJ2-1; D might be TRBD2 (6 bases). Deletions cut 5 bases from V and 5 bases from J, with 11 bases between. Germline assignment: CDR1 SGDLS and CDR2 YYNGEE. CDR3 length: 13 residues. The CDR3 sequence: CASSSGGNNEQFF. CDR3 nucleotide sequence: TGTGCCAGCAGTTCGGGCGGGAACAATGAGCAGTTCTTC.

This rearrangement joins TRBV7-9 to TRBJ2-1, with TRBD2 as a possible D gene (6 bases). Trimming cost V 6 bases and J 7 bases, with 13 bases left between them. The CDR3 has 13 amino acids. Germline CDR1 reads SEHNR; CDR2 reads FQNEAQ (reference sequence). CDR3 nucleotides: TGTGCCAGCAGTGAGACTGGACTAAATGAGCAGTTCTTC. Translating it yields CASSETGLNEQFF.

The J gene is TRBJ1-2, the V gene TRBV29-1, with 8 bases matching TRBD1. This CDR3 is built from 13 residues. V dropped 7 bases and J dropped 2; count of bases not matched to a gene: 6. Per germline, CDR1 SQVTM and CDR2 ANQGSEA. The CDR3 DNA is TGCAGCGATTGGGACAGGAGGAACTATGGCTACACCTTC. Its translation: CSDWDRRNYGYTF.

This clone occurred a few times. This chain joins TRBV6-5 and TRBJ1-6; D is possibly TRBD1 (6 bases). The CDR3 is 14 amino acids. Germline V gene sequence: CDR1 MNHEY, CDR2 SVGAGI. V was cut by 5 bases and J by 10 bases, with 15 bases left in between. The CDR3 nucleotides are TGTGCCAGCAGTAGTTCTCGAGGGGGATCACCCCTCCACTTT. It translates to CASSSSRGGSPLHF.

The table lists this clone with a few counts. The J gene is TRBJ1-4, the V gene TRBV19; 7 bases match TRBD1. V lost 10 bases and J lost 5; bases outside the gene matches: 7. The germline V gene encodes CDR1 LNHDA and CDR2 SQIVND (reference sequence). The CDR3 runs 13 residues. The CDR3: CATTGTVNEKLFF. As DNA, the CDR3 is TGTGCCACAACCGGGACAGTGAATGAAAAACTGTTTTTT.

The chain couples TRBV28 to TRBJ1-6; D is undetermined. Germline values: CDR1 MDHEN, CDR2 SYDVKM. V lost 3 bases to trimming and J lost 0 bases, with 9 bases between them. This CDR3 has 16 amino acids. The CDR3 sequence: CASSFAQSSYNSPLHF. As DNA, the CDR3 is TGTGCCAGCAGTTTTGCACAGAGCTCCTATAATTCACCCCTCCACTTT.

The count of this clone is one. The V and J genes are TRBV28 and TRBJ1-2; 7 bases align to TRBD1. CDR3 size: 14 residues. Germline CDR1 is MDHEN and CDR2 is SYDVKM. V lost 3 bases, J lost 2 bases, and 3 bases stayed unmatched. CDR3 amino acids: CASSFTGDNYGYTF. CDR3 coding DNA: TGTGCCAGCAGTTTCACAGGGGACAACTATGGCTACACCTTC.

This rearrangement joins TRBV3-1 (or the pseudogene TRBV3-2) to TRBJ2-1, with 14 nucleotides matching TRBD2. CDR1 is LGHDT and CDR2 is YNNKEL in the germline V gene (reference sequence). The CDR3 covers 15 residues. The V gene end was trimmed by 4 bases and the J gene end by 9 bases; junction bases not matched to a gene: 5. The CDR3 reads CASSPTSGRAPEQFF. The CDR3 DNA follows: TGTGCCAGCAGCCCGACTAGCGGGAGGGCCCCTGAGCAGTTCTTC.

The rearrangement uses TRBV18 and TRBJ2-1; TRBD2 might be the D (6 bases). CDR1 and CDR2 (germline): KGHSH, LQKENI. Trimming took 0 bases from V and 5 from J, leaving 17 bases between them. This CDR3 spans 17 amino acids. The chain's CDR3 is CASSPPAGQGLDNEQFF. In DNA, the CDR3 is TGTGCCAGCTCACCACCGGCGGGGCAGGGACTGGACAATGAGCAGTTCTTC.

V usage is TRBV6-1 and J usage is TRBJ1-2; 11 bases match TRBD1. Trimming took 3 bases from V and 4 from J; bases not matched to a gene: 4. Per germline, CDR1 MNHNS and CDR2 SASEGT. The CDR3 extends over 15 amino acids. CDR3 coding DNA: TGTGCCAGCAGTGATGGGACAGGGGGTTTCTATGGCTACACCTTC. This gives the protein CASSDGTGGFYGYTF.

As DNA, the CDR3 is TGCGCCAGCAGTGAGTCCGGGACTACGCAAGAGACCCAGTACTTC. Its translation: CASSESGTTQETQYF. The V and J genes are TRBV10-1 and TRBJ2-5, with 7 bases fitting TRBD2. V lost 0 bases, J lost 2 bases, and 3 bases stayed unmatched. The V gene's germline CDR1 is WNHNN and CDR2 SYGVQD (reference sequence). The CDR3 contains 15 residues.

The rearrangement joins TRBV4-3 to TRBJ2-5, with D unclear. The CDR3 covers 15 residues. The germline V gene encodes CDR1 LGHNA and CDR2 YSLEER. The V gene lost 0 bases and the J gene lost 4 bases, with 12 bases spanning the gap. The CDR3 spells CASSQDLGSGETQYF. As DNA, the CDR3 is TGCGCCAGCAGCCAAGATCTAGGCTCGGGAGAGACCCAGTACTTC.

The chain employs TRBV9 and TRBJ2-3; 9 bases align to TRBD2. The trim removed 4 bases at V and 5 bases at J, leaving 17 bases unmatched. The germline gives CDR1 SGDLS, CDR2 YYNGEE. This CDR3 is 18 amino acids long. For the CDR3, the DNA is TGTGCCAGCAGCCCCAGCGCCGGGGTAGCGGGAGTCTTAGATACGCAGTATTTT. This sequence encodes CASSPSAGVAGVLDTQYF.

The CDR3 nucleotides read TGTGCCAGCAGTTTTGTATCGGATACGCAGTATTTT. Protein sequence: CASSFVSDTQYF. This sequence joins TRBV12-3 or TRBV12-4 and TRBJ2-3; D remains unclear. There are 12 residues in the CDR3. Trimming cost V 3 bases and J 6 bases, with 7 bases left between them.

Only a few counts were recorded for this clone. The chain recombines TRBV18 with TRBJ1-6; TRBD1 matches 8 bases. CDR3 length equals 15 residues. Germline V gives CDR1 KGHSH, CDR2 LQKENI. Trimming at V came to 4 bases and at J to 8 bases, leaving 7 bases not matched to a gene. The CDR3 DNA follows: TGTGCCAGCTCACGTGAACAGGGGGGCGATTCACCCCTCCACTTT. Protein: CASSREQGGDSPLHF.

The V gene is TRBV10-3, the J gene TRBJ1-1; weak D call: TRBD1 (6 bases). CDR1 ENHRY and CDR2 SYGVKD come from the germline V gene. This CDR3 is 14 amino acids long. Trimming removed 6 bases at V and 1 base at J, with 12 bases between. Here the CDR3 reads CAIRPLGQNTEAFF. The CDR3 nucleotides are TGTGCCATCAGACCTTTGGGACAGAACACTGAAGCTTTCTTT.

The chain uses TRBV10-2 and TRBJ1-1, with D unresolved. Trimming took off 5 bases at V and 4 bases at J, with 11 bases between the two ends. Germline lookup yields CDR1 WSHSY and CDR2 SAAADI. The CDR3 loop spans 13 amino acids. The CDR3 loop reads CASSPASGTEAFF. The CDR3, as DNA: TGCGCCAGCAGTCCTGCGAGCGGCACTGAAGCTTTCTTT.

The chain links TRBV28 to TRBJ2-7; 7 bases line up with TRBD2. Germline assignment: CDR1 MDHEN and CDR2 SYDVKM. CDR3 length equals 14 residues. V shed 2 bases and J 3 bases; nucleotides not matched to a gene: 4. CDR3 sequence: CASSLQGGNYEQYF. The CDR3 DNA reads as TGTGCCAGCAGTTTACAGGGAGGGAACTACGAGCAGTACTTC.

The rearrangement joins TRBV2 to TRBJ1-2; the D is unclear. The germline CDR1 and CDR2 sequences are SNHLY and FYNNEI. Trimming stripped 4 bases from V and 0 bases from J, with 15 bases between. CDR3 length equals 16 residues. The CDR3 bases are TGTGCCAGCAGTGGTCCCTGGGAGGGAGCTAACTATGGCTACACCTTC. It codes for CASSGPWEGANYGYTF.

The V gene is TRBV4-1, the J gene TRBJ2-7; D gene uncertain. The CDR3 covers 15 residues. V lost 3 bases, J lost 0 bases, and 12 bases lay in between. Germline V lookup: CDR1 MGHRA, CDR2 YSYEKL. The CDR3 is CASSQPDSYSYEQYF. The CDR3 nucleotides read TGCGCCAGCAGCCAGCCCGACTCCTACTCCTACGAGCAGTACTTC.

CDR3 coding DNA: TGCGCCAGCAGCCAGAGGGCCTCCACAGATACGCAGTATTTT. Residues: CASSQRASTDTQYF. The genes are TRBV4-1 and TRBJ2-3; TRBD2 might be the D (5 bases). CDR3 length: 14 amino acids. Germline CDR1 reads MGHRA; CDR2 reads YSYEKL. V lost 3 bases and J lost 2, with 9 bases in between.

The chain carries TRBV11-1 and TRBJ2-4, with D uncertain. Germline loops: CDR1 SGHAT, CDR2 FQDESV (reference sequence). The CDR3 sequence is 18 residues long. The ends were cut back, 0 bases at V and 0 bases at J, with 15 bases in the middle. The CDR3 sequence: CASSLAMAGTLAKNIQYF. The CDR3 DNA follows: TGTGCCAGCAGCTTAGCGATGGCAGGCACTCTAGCCAAAAACATTCAGTACTTC.

The CDR3 loop reads CASSLSGRVDEQYF. In DNA, the CDR3 is TGTGCCAGCTCCCTTAGCGGGAGGGTCGACGAGCAGTACTTC. The chain couples TRBV18 to TRBJ2-7, with TRBD2 identical over 11 bases. Germline assignment: CDR1 KGHSH and CDR2 LQKENI. The CDR3 totals 14 residues. The V and J ends lost 6 bases and 5 bases, in that order; junction bases with no gene match: 6.

This sequence joins TRBV7-3 and TRBJ2-7, with 8 bases identical to TRBD2. The CDR3 has 19 amino acids. From germline, CDR1 is SGHTA and CDR2 FQGTGA. The trim removed 4 bases at V and 5 bases at J, leaving 22 bases unmatched. The CDR3 region is CASSSPPAGEIRLRDEQYF. CDR3 bases: TGTGCCAGCAGCTCCCCGCCAGCGGGAGAAATCCGCCTACGCGACGAGCAGTACTTC.

The chain recombines TRBV4-1 with TRBJ2-7, with 7 bases that match TRBD1. CDR3 length equals 15 residues. Germline CDR1 MGHRA, CDR2 YSYEKL. The J segment lost 2 bases and the V segment lost 0 bases, leaving 4 bases of the junction unmatched. The CDR3 region is CASSQEAQGAYEQYF. CDR3 nucleotide sequence: TGCGCCAGCAGCCAAGAAGCGCAGGGGGCCTACGAGCAGTACTTC.

The chain's CDR3 is CASSPGLAGGVTQYF. CDR3 nucleotides: TGCGCCAGCAGCCCCGGACTAGCGGGAGGGGTGACCCAGTACTTC. The chain recombines TRBV5-1 with TRBJ2-5; 15 bases fit TRBD2. The CDR3 consists of 15 residues. Germline lookup yields CDR1 SGHRS and CDR2 YFSETQ. V trimming: 4 bases; J trimming: 7 bases; junction bases outside the gene matches: 5. The variable domain in full, completed from reference TRBV5-1 and TRBJ2-5, reads KAGVTQTPRYLIKTRGQQVTLSCSPISGHRSVSWYQQTPGQGLQFLFEYFSETQRNKGNFPGRFSGRQFSNSRSEMNVSTLELGDSALYLCASSPGLAGGVTQYFGPGTRLLVL.